This T cell receptor (beta chain) comes out of a study of cytomegalovirus exposure and HLA in healthy donors. Study outcomes and limitations: Among TCR beta chains, those listed as cytomegalovirus-associated numbered 164.

Assay: immunoSEQ multiplex PCR; the TCRdb copy retains only in-frame clones and omits some. The data contain 150,000 to 200,000 clones, about 88% of them seen just once; the ten biggest clones take up around 2.3%. Worth noting for this clone: Its antigen is currently unknown.

V lost 3 bases to trimming and J lost 4 bases, with 7 bases between them. There are 12 residues in the CDR3. CDR1 and CDR2 from the germline V gene are MDHEN and SYDVKM. The J gene is TRBJ2-7, the V gene TRBV28; the D is unclear. The clonotype was recovered from a woman between 18 and 29 years old in good health and CMV-seronegative. Sequencing was performed on PBMCs. The CDR3 here is CASSFQRYEQYF. In DNA form, the CDR3 reads TGTGCCAGCAGTTTTCAGAGGTACGAGCAGTACTTC.